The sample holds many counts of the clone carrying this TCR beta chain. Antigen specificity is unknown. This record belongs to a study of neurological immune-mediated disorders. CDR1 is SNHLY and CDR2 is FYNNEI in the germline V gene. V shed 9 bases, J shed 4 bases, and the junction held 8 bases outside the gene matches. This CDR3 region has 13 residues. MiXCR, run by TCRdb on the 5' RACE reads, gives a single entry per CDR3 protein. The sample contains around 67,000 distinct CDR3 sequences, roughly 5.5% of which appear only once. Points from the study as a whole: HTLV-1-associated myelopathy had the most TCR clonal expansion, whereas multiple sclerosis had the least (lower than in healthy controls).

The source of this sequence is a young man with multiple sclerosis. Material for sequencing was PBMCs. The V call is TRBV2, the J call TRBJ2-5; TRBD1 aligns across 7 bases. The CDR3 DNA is TGTGCCAGTAACAGGGGCCCCATAGAGACCCAGTACTTC. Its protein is CASNRGPIETQYF.